This T cell receptor beta chain was recorded in a study of human T cells and chemical hapten exposure. Study-wide findings and caveats: The number of TCRs above 1 in 1000 frequency did not change after DPC sensitization.

Time point in this sample: pre-sensitization, week 0. Treatment denoted: therapeutic diphenylcyclopropenone sensitization with weekly scalp DPC. Original analysis: Samples held a median of around 92,000 TCRs, range roughly 23,224–750,000. In TCRdb, the RACE reads were re-called with MiXCR into one record per CDR3 protein. None of the V and J calls come from the authors' own analysis; TCRdb made them. The data show a few hundred thousand distinct CDR3 sequences, about 8.6% seen once. This clonotype showed up just a few times. Its cognate antigen is unknown. The CDR3 runs to 13 residues. The V and J ends lost 6 bases and 5 bases, in that order; junction bases with no gene match: 6. Looked up from germline, CDR1 is MRHNA and CDR2 is SNTAGT.

This chain links TRBV6-4 with TRBJ1-1; 7 nucleotides match TRBD1. The input for sequencing was whole blood, taken in connection with sensitization to the hapten diphenylcyclopropenone (DPC). The TCR sequence derives from a woman between 40 and 55 years old with alopecia areata. Some clones in this sample may be carry-over from other donors' samples. CDR3 in DNA: TGTGCCAGCAGAAACGACAGGGATACTGAAGCTTTCTTT. Encoded protein: CASRNDRDTEAFF.